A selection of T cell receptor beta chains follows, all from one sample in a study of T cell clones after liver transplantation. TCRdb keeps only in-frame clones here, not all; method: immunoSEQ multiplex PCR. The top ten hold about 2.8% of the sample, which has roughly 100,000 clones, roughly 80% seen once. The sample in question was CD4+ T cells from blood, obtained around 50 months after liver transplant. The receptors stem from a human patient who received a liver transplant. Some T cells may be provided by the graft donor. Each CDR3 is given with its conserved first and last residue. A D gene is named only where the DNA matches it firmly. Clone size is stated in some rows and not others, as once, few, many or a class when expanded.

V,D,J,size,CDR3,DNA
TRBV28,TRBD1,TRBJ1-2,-,CASRGHRGHGYTF,TGTGCCAGCAGGGGACACAGGGGCCATGGCTACACCTTC
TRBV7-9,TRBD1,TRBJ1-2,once,CASSSGQGGYGYTF,TGTGCCAGCAGCTCGGGACAGGGCGGCTATGGCTACACCTTC
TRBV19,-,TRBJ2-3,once,CASKPQGTVTDTQYF,TGTGCCAGTAAACCCCAAGGAACAGTCACAGATACGCAGTATTTT
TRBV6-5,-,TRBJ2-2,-,CASSSPRSNTGELFF,TGTGCCAGCAGTTCCCCCCGCTCGAACACCGGGGAGCTGTTTTTT
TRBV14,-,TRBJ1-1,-,CASSHGWNTEAFF,TGTGCCAGCAGCCATGGATGGAACACTGAAGCTTTCTTT
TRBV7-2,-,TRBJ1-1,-,CASSRRAGSNTEAFF,TGTGCCAGCAGCCGGAGGGCGGGCTCGAACACTGAAGCTTTCTTT
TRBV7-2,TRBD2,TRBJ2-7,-,CASSSVAGGYEQYF,TGTGCCAGCAGCTCCGTCGCGGGGGGCTACGAGCAGTACTTC
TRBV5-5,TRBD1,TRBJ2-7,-,CASSLRTGGPYEQYF,TGTGCCAGCAGCTTGCGGACAGGGGGCCCCTACGAGCAGTACTTC
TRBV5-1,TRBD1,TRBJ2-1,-,CASSSQGTGGNEQFF,TGCGCCAGCAGCTCGCAGGGGACAGGGGGCAATGAGCAGTTCTTC
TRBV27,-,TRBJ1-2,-,CASSVRPGTNYGYTF,TGTGCCAGCAGTGTGAGACCAGGGACGAACTATGGCTACACCTTC
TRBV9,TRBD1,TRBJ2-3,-,CASSMLGQGARTDTQYF,TGTGCCAGCAGTATGCTCGGACAGGGGGCGAGGACAGATACGCAGTATTTT
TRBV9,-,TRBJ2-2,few,CASTPGAYTGELFF,TGTGCCTCCACGCCCGGGGCCTACACCGGGGAGCTGTTTTTT
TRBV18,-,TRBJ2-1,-,CASNNFPYIWDEQFF,TGTGCCAGCAATAATTTCCCCTACATCTGGGATGAGCAGTTCTTC
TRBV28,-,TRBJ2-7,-,CASRATLAREASYEQYF,TGTGCCAGCAGGGCTACCCTAGCGAGGGAGGCCTCCTACGAGCAGTACTTC
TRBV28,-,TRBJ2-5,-,CASSLVSPQLRETQYF,TGTGCCAGCAGTTTAGTTAGTCCCCAGTTAAGGGAGACCCAGTACTTC
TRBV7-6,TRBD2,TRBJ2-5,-,CASSSLAGDQETQYF,TGTGCCAGCAGCTCGTTAGCGGGGGACCAAGAGACCCAGTACTTC
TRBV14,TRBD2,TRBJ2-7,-,CASSLNLLAGLAGEQYF,TGTGCCAGCAGCCTTAACTTACTAGCGGGACTAGCTGGCGAGCAGTACTTC
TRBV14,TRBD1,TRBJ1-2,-,CASSVDREGSNYGYTF,TGTGCCAGCAGCGTGGACAGGGAGGGTTCAAACTATGGCTACACCTTC
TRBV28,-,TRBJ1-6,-,CASSPGGSNSPLHF,TGTGCCAGCAGCCCGGGGGGGAGCAATTCACCCCTCCACTTT
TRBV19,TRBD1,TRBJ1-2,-,CASTSRTGGDYGYTF,TGTGCCAGTACCTCCAGGACAGGGGGGGACTATGGCTACACCTTC
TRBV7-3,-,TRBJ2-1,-,CASSLGGNYNEQFF,TGTGCCAGCAGCTTAGGCGGGAACTACAATGAGCAGTTCTTC
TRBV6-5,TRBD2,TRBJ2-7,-,CASSYRRGALHEQYF,TGTGCCAGCAGTTACCGGCGGGGGGCCCTCCACGAGCAGTACTTC
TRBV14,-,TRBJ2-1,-,CASSQDLGSYNEQFF,TGTGCCAGCAGCCAAGATCTAGGATCCTACAATGAGCAGTTCTTC
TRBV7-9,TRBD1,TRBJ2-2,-,CARDRTTSNTGELFF,TGTGCCAGGGACAGGACCACTTCGAACACCGGGGAGCTGTTTTTT
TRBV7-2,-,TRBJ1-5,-,CASSLGGGAGQPQHF,TGTGCCAGCAGCTTAGGCGGGGGCGCGGGTCAGCCCCAGCATTTT
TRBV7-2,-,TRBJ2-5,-,CASTLIAGRARGETQYF,TGTGCCAGCACCCTGATCGCGGGGCGTGCAAGGGGAGAGACCCAGTACTTC
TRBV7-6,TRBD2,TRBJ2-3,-,CASSPTSGFTDTQYF,TGTGCCAGCAGCCCGACTAGCGGCTTCACGGATACGCAGTATTTT
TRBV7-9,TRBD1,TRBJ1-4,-,CASRLDREYEKLFF,TGTGCCAGCAGACTCGACAGGGAGTATGAAAAACTGTTTTTT
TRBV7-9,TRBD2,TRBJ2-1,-,CASSLAASGRGSYNEQFF,TGTGCCAGCAGCTTAGCGGCTAGCGGGAGAGGGTCCTACAATGAGCAGTTCTTC
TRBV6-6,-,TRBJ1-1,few,CASSKGPEAFF,TGTGCCAGCAGCAAAGGGCCTGAAGCTTTCTTT
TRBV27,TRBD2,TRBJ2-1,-,CASSLNPGLAGYNEQFF,TGTGCCAGCAGTTTAAACCCGGGACTAGCGGGTTACAATGAGCAGTTCTTC
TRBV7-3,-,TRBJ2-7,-,CASSFQGVPYEQYF,TGTGCCAGCAGCTTTCAGGGTGTCCCCTACGAGCAGTACTTC
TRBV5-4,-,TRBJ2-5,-,CASSLDGSFQETQYF,TGTGCCAGCAGCTTGGATGGGAGTTTCCAAGAGACCCAGTACTTC
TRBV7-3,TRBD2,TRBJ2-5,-,CASSLSGGPLETQYF,TGTGCCAGCAGCCTTAGCGGGGGGCCCTTAGAGACCCAGTACTTC
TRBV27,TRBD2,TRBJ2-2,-,CASTPRTSGGGRELFF,TGTGCCAGCACCCCTCGGACTAGCGGGGGGGGGAGGGAGCTGTTTTTT
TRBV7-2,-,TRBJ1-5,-,CASSLVGDLSNQPQHF,TGTGCCAGCAGCTTAGTGGGGGACCTTAGCAATCAGCCCCAGCATTTT
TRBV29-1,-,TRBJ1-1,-,CSVALGNTEAFF,TGCAGCGTGGCCCTTGGGAACACTGAAGCTTTCTTT
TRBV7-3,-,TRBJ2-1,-,CASSLAERYNEQFF,TGTGCCAGCAGCTTAGCGGAGCGCTACAATGAGCAGTTCTTC
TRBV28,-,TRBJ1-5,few,CASSPGGRDSNQPQHF,TGTGCCAGCAGTCCCGGGGGGAGGGATAGCAATCAGCCCCAGCATTTT
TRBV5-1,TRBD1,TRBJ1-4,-,CASSNKQGALSNEKLFF,TGCGCCAGCAGTAACAAACAGGGGGCGCTTAGTAATGAAAAACTGTTTTTT
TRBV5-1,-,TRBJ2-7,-,CASSLGGPYEQYF,TGCGCCAGCAGCTTGGGAGGGCCCTACGAGCAGTACTTC
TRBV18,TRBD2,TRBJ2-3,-,CASSTTGTSGSTDTQYF,TGTGCCAGCTCGACAACCGGGACTAGCGGTAGCACAGATACGCAGTATTTT
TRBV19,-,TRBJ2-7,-,CASSIVKNLHYEQYF,TGTGCCAGTAGTATCGTGAAGAATCTCCACTACGAGCAGTACTTC
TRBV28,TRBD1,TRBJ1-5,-,CASSLTGPNQPQHF,TGTGCCAGCAGTTTGACAGGGCCCAATCAGCCCCAGCATTTT
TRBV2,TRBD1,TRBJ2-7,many,CASRSLRDRSF,TGTGCCAGCAGGAGTTTAAGGGACAGGAGCTTC
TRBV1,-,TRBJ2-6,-,CTSSQHPQGSGANVLTF,TGCACCAGCAGCCAACACCCTCAGGGGTCCGGGGCCAACGTCCTGACTTTC
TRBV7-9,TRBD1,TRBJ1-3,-,CASRDRVIQNTIYF,TGTGCCAGCAGGGACAGGGTTATACAAAACACCATATATTTT
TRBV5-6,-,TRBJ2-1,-,CASSLAGPLKGREQFF,TGTGCCAGCAGCTTGGCCGGACCACTAAAGGGTCGGGAGCAGTTCTTC